The rows below give T cell receptor beta chains drawn from one sample of a study of blood T cell repertoires in COVID-19. The protocol was immunoSEQ multiplex PCR, while the TCRdb copy is restricted to in-frame clones and leaves out a portion. The profile shows under 200,000 clones, more than 80% of them singletons. The sequenced sample was PBMCs or T cells enriched from blood (not recorded which). The receptor source for this set is a woman between 18 and 29 years old who had recovered from COVID-19. Both conserved end residues are part of each CDR3. Each record gives: J gene, D gene, CDR3 length, V gene, clone size, CDR3 protein, CDR3 DNA. The D gene is left open where the match is weak. Expanded clones get a size class; other rows say once, few or many, or leave the size out.

TRBJ1-1,TRBD1,13,TRBV29-1,-,CSVNRGRNTEAFF,TGCAGCGTCAACAGGGGAAGGAACACTGAAGCTTTCTTT
TRBJ1-2,TRBD1,14,TRBV5-1,-,CASSTAGQGLLYTF,TGCGCCAGCAGCACCGCCGGACAGGGCTTACTCTACACCTTC
TRBJ1-6,TRBD1,19,TRBV27,few,CASSSGTDILNSYNSPLHF,TGTGCCAGCAGTTCCGGGACAGACATCTTAAACTCCTATAATTCACCCCTCCACTTT
TRBJ2-7,-,12,TRBV7-6,-,CASSSGTREQYF,TGTGCCAGCAGTTCAGGGACACGGGAGCAGTACTTC
TRBJ1-1,-,12,TRBV28,-,CASKTLNTEAFF,TGTGCCAGCAAGACTCTAAACACTGAAGCTTTCTTT
TRBJ2-7,-,16,TRBV4-1,-,CASSQEWTAPWAEQYF,TGCGCCAGCAGCCAAGAATGGACAGCCCCTTGGGCAGAGCAGTACTTC
TRBJ1-2,TRBD1,13,TRBV5-1,few,CASSWTGSDGYTF,TGCGCCAGCAGCTGGACAGGGTCCGATGGCTACACCTTC
TRBJ1-6,TRBD1,15,TRBV6-5,-,CASSPGQGAISPLHF,TGTGCCAGCAGCCCGGGACAGGGGGCAATCTCACCCCTCCACTTT
TRBJ1-2,TRBD1,16,TRBV4-1,-,CASSPPSRQGAKGYTF,TGCGCCAGCAGTCCACCTTCTCGACAGGGGGCAAAAGGCTACACCTTC
TRBJ2-6,-,14,TRBV19,-,CASSWGAGANVLTF,TGTGCCAGTAGTTGGGGGGCTGGGGCCAACGTCCTGACTTTC
TRBJ2-6,TRBD1,20,TRBV2,-,CASRIGWDRGLIAGANVLTF,TGTGCCAGCAGGATCGGGTGGGACAGGGGGCTAATAGCTGGGGCCAACGTCCTGACTTTC
TRBJ1-4,TRBD1,16,TRBV5-6,-,CASSLGTGVSNEKLFF,TGTGCCAGCAGCTTGGGGACAGGGGTTTCTAATGAAAAACTGTTTTTT
TRBJ1-4,-,12,TRBV6-5,-,CASGTEYEKLFF,TGTGCCAGCGGGACTGAGTATGAAAAACTGTTTTTT
TRBJ1-5,TRBD1,13,TRBV29-1,-,CSVLTGGNQPQHF,TGCAGCGTTTTAACAGGGGGCAATCAGCCCCAGCATTTT
TRBJ1-2,TRBD1,17,TRBV7-9,-,CASSSRDRGITNYGYTF,TGTGCCAGCAGCTCCCGGGACAGGGGGATTACTAACTATGGCTACACCTTC
TRBJ2-7,TRBD1,14,TRBV6-5,once,CASSSGTANYEQYF,TGTGCCAGCAGTTCCGGGACAGCAAACTACGAGCAGTACTTC
TRBJ2-5,TRBD2,13,TRBV2,-,CALAGGVQETQYF,TGTGCCCTAGCCGGGGGGGTCCAAGAGACCCAGTACTTC
TRBJ2-7,TRBD1,15,TRBV28,-,CASSLPGTGTHEQYF,TGTGCCAGCAGTTTACCCGGGACAGGGACCCACGAGCAGTACTTC
TRBJ2-1,TRBD1,15,TRBV5-4,once,CASSLPGQTGNEQFF,TGTGCCAGCAGTCTTCCGGGACAGACTGGCAATGAGCAGTTCTTC
TRBJ1-2,TRBD1,12,TRBV5-4,-,CASSIPDRAYTF,TGTGCCAGCAGCATCCCGGACAGGGCCTACACCTTC
TRBJ2-5,-,16,TRBV19,-,CASSESGSWGVETQYF,TGTGCCAGTAGTGAGTCTGGGAGTTGGGGAGTAGAGACCCAGTACTTC
TRBJ1-1,-,11,TRBV6-5,few,CASRLNTEAFF,TGTGCCAGCAGACTTAACACTGAAGCTTTCTTT
TRBJ2-1,-,15,TRBV7-2,-,CASSLAGGPRSEQFF,TGTGCCAGCAGCTTAGCGGGGGGACCCCGGAGTGAGCAGTTCTTC
TRBJ1-5,-,18,TRBV28,-,CASSPPDSYLYSNQPQHF,TGTGCCAGCAGTCCCCCGGACAGCTACCTTTATAGCAATCAGCCCCAGCATTTT
TRBJ1-2,TRBD1,14,TRBV6-2/TRBV6-3,-,CASSTDRTLYGYTF,TGTGCCAGCAGTACGGACAGGACTCTCTATGGCTACACCTTC